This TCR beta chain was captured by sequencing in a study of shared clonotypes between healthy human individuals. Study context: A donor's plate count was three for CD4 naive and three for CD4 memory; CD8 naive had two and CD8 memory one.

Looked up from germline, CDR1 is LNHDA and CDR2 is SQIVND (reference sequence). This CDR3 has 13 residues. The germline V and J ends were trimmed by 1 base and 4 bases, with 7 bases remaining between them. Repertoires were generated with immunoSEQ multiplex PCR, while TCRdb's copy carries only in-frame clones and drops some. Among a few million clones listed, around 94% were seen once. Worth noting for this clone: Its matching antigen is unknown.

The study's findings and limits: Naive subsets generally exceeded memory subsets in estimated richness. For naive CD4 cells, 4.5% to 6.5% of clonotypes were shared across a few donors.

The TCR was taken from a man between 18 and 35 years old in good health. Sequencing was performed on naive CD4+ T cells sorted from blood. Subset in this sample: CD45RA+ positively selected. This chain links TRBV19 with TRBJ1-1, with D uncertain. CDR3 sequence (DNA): TGTGCCAGTAGTATAGTAAAGGGCACTGAAGCTTTCTTT. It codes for CASSIVKGTEAFF.